The rows below give T cell receptor beta chains drawn from one sample of a study of STAT3 mutations in large granular lymphocyte leukemia. Only in-frame clones appear in the TCRdb table, and some are missing; sequencing was by immunoSEQ multiplex PCR. The sample lists around 10,000 clones, 88% occurring once. What was sequenced was peripheral blood mononuclear cells. The receptor source for this set is a man aged 60 to 75 with T-cell large granular lymphocyte leukemia. Some clones in this sample may be carry-over from other donors' samples. The CDR3 runs from the conserved cysteine through the conserved F or W. The D gene is left open where the match is weak. Not every row has a clone size; where given, it reads once, few, many or a size class.

j_call | clone_size | v_call | d_call | cdr3_nt | cdr3_aa
TRBJ2-2 | few | TRBV7-8 | - | TGTGCCAGCAGCTCAGGCAGACTAGGCACCGGGGAGCTGTTTTTT | CASSSGRLGTGELFF
TRBJ1-2 | - | TRBV6-5 | - | TGTGCCAGCAGTGATCGGTGGGGCTATGGCTACACCTTC | CASSDRWGYGYTF
TRBJ1-2 | few | TRBV30 | - | TGTGCCTGGACTACAGGTTCGGTTGGCTACACCTTC | CAWTTGSVGYTF
TRBJ1-1 | - | TRBV7-2 | - | TGTGCCAGCAGCCAGGGAGACAGGAGGAACACTGAAGCTTTCTTT | CASSQGDRRNTEAFF
TRBJ2-3 | few | TRBV9 | - | TGTGCCAGCAGCGAGGAGGACTTCGGAGGAGATACGCAGTATTTT | CASSEEDFGGDTQYF
TRBJ1-1 | few | TRBV6-1 | TRBD1 | TGTGCCAGCAGTGGCAGGGGGGTGCGGGTAGCTGACACTGAAGCTTTCTTT | CASSGRGVRVADTEAFF
TRBJ2-2 | few | TRBV6-5 | - | TGTGCCAGCAGTCAAAGACCCGGGGAGCTGTTTTTT | CASSQRPGELFF
TRBJ2-1 | - | TRBV6-4 | TRBD2 | TGTGCCAGCAGAAACCTAGCGGGAGGGCCGGGTGAGCAGTTCTTC | CASRNLAGGPGEQFF
TRBJ1-5 | - | TRBV28 | - | TGTGCCAGCAGTTCCCCCTCAGGGCCAGTGAGGAATCAGCCCCAGCATTTT | CASSSPSGPVRNQPQHF
TRBJ1-2 | - | TRBV30 | - | TGTGCCTGGATGGTGGGGGGACACGCCCGGTACGATGGCTACACCTTC | CAWMVGGHARYDGYTF
TRBJ1-2 | - | TRBV18 | - | TGTGCCAGCTCACCAGGGCAGGGGTATGGCTACACCTTC | CASSPGQGYGYTF
TRBJ1-2 | - | TRBV7-8 | - | TGTGCCAGCAGCTTAGATGGGGGGGAGGACCGTGGCTACACCTTC | CASSLDGGEDRGYTF
TRBJ1-2 | - | TRBV7-2 | TRBD1 | TGTGCCAGCAGCTTAAACGGACAGGGGAGCTATGGCTACACCTTC | CASSLNGQGSYGYTF
TRBJ2-3 | - | TRBV28 | - | TGTGCCAGCAGTTCCACTAGAAGTCGAGATACGCAGTATTTT | CASSSTRSRDTQYF
TRBJ2-2 | - | TRBV11-2 | - | TGTGCCAGCAGCTTAGTATCGAGCAGCGCGAACACCGGGGAGCTGTTTTTT | CASSLVSSSANTGELFF
TRBJ2-7 | - | TRBV9 | TRBD1 | TGTGCCAGCAGCGTAGTACAGGGGGCGGGGGAGCAGTACTTC | CASSVVQGAGEQYF
TRBJ1-1 | - | TRBV29-1 | - | TGCAGCGTGAGGACAGACTTGAGTGGCGAAGCTTTCTTT | CSVRTDLSGEAFF
TRBJ2-7 | - | TRBV19 | - | TGTGCCAGTAGTATCATGCTAGCAGAAAACTACGAGCAGTACTTC | CASSIMLAENYEQYF
TRBJ1-2 | - | TRBV7-2 | - | TGTGCCAGCAGCTTAGAGGTGGCTTTGGGGGGCTACACCTTC | CASSLEVALGGYTF
TRBJ2-2 | once | TRBV7-2 | - | TGTGCCAGCAGCTTAAACGGGAGGAACACCGGGGAGCTGTTTTTT | CASSLNGRNTGELFF
TRBJ1-5 | - | TRBV14 | TRBD1 | TGTGCCAGCAGCCCCGGACAGGGCATTGGACAGCCCCAGCATTTT | CASSPGQGIGQPQHF
TRBJ2-6 | once | TRBV27 | - | TGTGCCAGCAGTTTAGGGCGTGGGGCCAACGTCCTGACTTTC | CASSLGRGANVLTF
TRBJ1-5 | - | TRBV4-2 | - | TGTGCCAGCAGCCGCGGGGGACTGAGCAATCAGCCCCAGCATTTT | CASSRGGLSNQPQHF
TRBJ1-3 | - | TRBV7-8 | - | TGTGCCAGCAGCTTAGATGGGGGAGGGCCTCCTGGAAACACCATATATTTT | CASSLDGGGPPGNTIYF
TRBJ2-5 | - | TRBV18 | TRBD2 | TGTGCCAGCTCTCGCGGGGGGACCCTCCTTGGGGAAGAGACCCAGTACTTC | CASSRGGTLLGEETQYF
TRBJ1-5 | - | TRBV28 | - | TGTGCCAGCAGTTTATCTCGAAATCAGCCCCAGCATTTT | CASSLSRNQPQHF
TRBJ2-7 | - | TRBV11-2 | TRBD2 | TGTGCCAGCAGCCCGCTCGGGGGGAAGACTTACTACGAGCAGTACTTC | CASSPLGGKTYYEQYF
TRBJ2-3 | - | TRBV19 | - | TGTGCCAGTAGTATTGGAGGGAATACAGATACGCAGTATTTT | CASSIGGNTDTQYF
TRBJ1-2 | - | TRBV4-3 | - | TGCGCCAGCAGCCAAGGAGGGGTGGAAGACTATGGCTACACCTTC | CASSQGGVEDYGYTF
TRBJ2-3 | few | TRBV30 | TRBD2 | TGTGCCTCCTCTGGGGAGACTAGCGGGAGACCCGGGTTTAAGGATACGCAGTATTTT | CASSGETSGRPGFKDTQYF
TRBJ2-7 | - | TRBV5-4 | TRBD1 | TGTGCCAGCAGCACTGGACAGGGGGCTACCTACGAGCAGTACTTC | CASSTGQGATYEQYF
TRBJ1-6 | - | TRBV11-2 | - | TGTGCCAGCAGCTTATTGAAGGGTCCCCATAATTCACCCCTCCACTTT | CASSLLKGPHNSPLHF
TRBJ1-6 | - | TRBV7-8 | - | TGTGCCAGCAGCATCAGGGTTACCAAGAATTCACCCCTCCACTTT | CASSIRVTKNSPLHF
TRBJ2-5 | - | TRBV19 | TRBD2 | TGTGCCAGTAGTCCCGGGGTGACTAGCGGGAGAGTGGGCCAAGAGACCCAGTACTTC | CASSPGVTSGRVGQETQYF
TRBJ2-1 | - | TRBV5-1 | - | TGCGCCAGCAGCTTGCAGTCTAGCGGACCCCGACAGGGCTATGAGCAGTTCTTC | CASSLQSSGPRQGYEQFF
TRBJ2-7 | - | TRBV14 | - | TGTGCCAGCAGCCCTGGACAGCAATACGAGCAGTACTTC | CASSPGQQYEQYF
TRBJ1-5 | - | TRBV5-1 | TRBD1 | TGCGCCAGGGCAGACAGGGGCGGCAATCAGCCCCAGCATTTT | CARADRGGNQPQHF
TRBJ2-5 | - | TRBV28 | - | TGTGCCAGCAGTTTTCGTGGGGGAAGTGGGACCCAGTACTTC | CASSFRGGSGTQYF
TRBJ1-5 | - | TRBV6-1 | - | TGTGCCAGCAGTGAATCAGGGGAGAATCAGCCCCAGCATTTT | CASSESGENQPQHF
TRBJ1-3 | - | TRBV4-1 | - | TGCGCCAGCAGCCAAGGTGGGGGCAGCACACATGGAAACACCATATATTTT | CASSQGGGSTHGNTIYF
TRBJ2-6 | - | TRBV18 | - | TGTGCCAGCTCACCATCAGGAAACTCTGGGGCCAACGTCCTGACTTTC | CASSPSGNSGANVLTF
TRBJ2-1 | - | TRBV30 | TRBD1 | TGTGCCTGGAGTGTACCAGGGGACAGGAGGGTGTACAATGAGCAGTTCTTC | CAWSVPGDRRVYNEQFF
TRBJ1-1 | - | TRBV19 | - | TGTGCCAGTAGTAGCCCGCGAGGGCCTAATATGAACACTGAAGCTTTCTTT | CASSSPRGPNMNTEAFF
TRBJ2-3 | - | TRBV5-1 | - | TGCGCCAGCAGCAGACTCGGCCAGGTGGGGATGGCCACAGATACGCAGTATTTT | CASSRLGQVGMATDTQYF
TRBJ2-1 | - | TRBV5-1 | TRBD2 | TGCGCCAGCAGCACCATTCCTAGCGGTAAAAATGAGCAGTTCTTC | CASSTIPSGKNEQFF
TRBJ1-4 | - | TRBV30 | - | TGTGCCTGGAGTATGGGGACCGGCCACGTAAAACTGTTTTTT | CAWSMGTGHVKLFF
TRBJ2-2 | - | TRBV5-1 | - | TGCGCCAGCAGCTTGATTCCCTTGGGCAGCTCCACCGGGGAGCTGTTTTTT | CASSLIPLGSSTGELFF
TRBJ2-6 | - | TRBV4-1 | - | TGCGCCAGCAGCCAGTTCCCGGAAAGCTCTGGGGCCAACGTCCTGACTTTC | CASSQFPESSGANVLTF
TRBJ1-5 | - | TRBV6-1 | - | TGTGCCAGCAGCCTAGGGGAGGATCAGCCCCAGCATTTT | CASSLGEDQPQHF
TRBJ2-3 | - | TRBV5-4 | TRBD2 | TGTGCCAGCAGCTTGGGTGGCGGGAGGCGCGATACGCAGTATTTT | CASSLGGGRRDTQYF
TRBJ1-2 | - | TRBV29-1 | TRBD1 | TGCAGCGTTGGGACAGGGGCCTATGGCTACACCTTC | CSVGTGAYGYTF
TRBJ1-1 | - | TRBV5-1 | - | TGCGCCAGCAGCTTGGTAAGGGGCGAAGCTTTCTTT | CASSLVRGEAFF
TRBJ2-1 | - | TRBV19 | - | TGTGCCAGTACCACAGTGGCAGGGGCGTACAATGAGCAGTTCTTC | CASTTVAGAYNEQFF
TRBJ2-5 | - | TRBV9 | - | TGTGCCAGCAGCGTAGGAATGGCGGGAGAGACCCAGTACTTC | CASSVGMAGETQYF
TRBJ2-2 | - | TRBV29-1 | TRBD1 | TGCAGCGTTGAGGACAGGGACACCGGGGAGCTGTTTTTT | CSVEDRDTGELFF